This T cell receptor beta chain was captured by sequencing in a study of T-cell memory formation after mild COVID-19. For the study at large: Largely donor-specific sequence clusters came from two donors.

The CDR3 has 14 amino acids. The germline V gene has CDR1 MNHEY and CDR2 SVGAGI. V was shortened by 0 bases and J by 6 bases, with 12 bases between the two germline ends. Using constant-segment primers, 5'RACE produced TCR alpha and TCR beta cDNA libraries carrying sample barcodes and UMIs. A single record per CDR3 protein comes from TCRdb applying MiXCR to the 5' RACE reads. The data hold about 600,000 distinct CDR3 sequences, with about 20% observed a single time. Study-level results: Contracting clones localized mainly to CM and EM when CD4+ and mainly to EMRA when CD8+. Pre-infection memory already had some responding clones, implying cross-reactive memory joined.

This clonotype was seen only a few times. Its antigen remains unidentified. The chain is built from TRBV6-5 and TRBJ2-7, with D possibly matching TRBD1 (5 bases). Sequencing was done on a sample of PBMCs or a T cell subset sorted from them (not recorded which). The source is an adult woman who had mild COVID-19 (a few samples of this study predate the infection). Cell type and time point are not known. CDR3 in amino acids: CASSYSGQGSEQYF. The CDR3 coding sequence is TGTGCCAGCAGTTACTCTGGGCAGGGTAGCGAGCAGTACTTC.